The subject of this entry is one T cell receptor beta chain. Study processing details: From reference gene primer amplification, estimates of nucleated cell counts were derived. Libraries were prepared by immunoSEQ multiplex PCR; TCRdb keeps only in-frame clonotypes and omits some of them. V and J calls and clone size come straight from that table; D and trimming were deduced from the DNA. The sample records 65,000 to 75,000 clones, 84% being singletons. These data originate in a study of blood T cell repertoires in COVID-19. Across the study: Donors in the United States, Italy and Spain gave samples during acute or convalescent COVID-19. In each case, the material was cDNA or gDNA derived from T cells, B-cell-depleted T cells, or PBMCs.

The CDR3 has 14 residues. Trimming cost V 7 bases and J 2 bases, with 17 bases left between them. Germline CDR1 is SQVTM and CDR2 is ANQGSEA. Input material: peripheral blood. The origin of this receptor is a woman aged 55-69 years with acute or convalescent COVID-19. The V call is TRBV29-1, the J call TRBJ1-1, with D possibly being TRBD1 (5 bases). Written as DNA, the CDR3 is TGCAGCGCCAATGCGGGACTGGAAAACACTGAAGCTTTCTTT. It is translated as CSANAGLENTEAFF.